The 24 T cell receptor beta chains reported below all come from one sample, sequenced in a study of cytomegalovirus exposure and HLA in healthy donors. The PCR had 60 Vbeta and 13 Jbeta primers. Using immunoSEQ multiplex PCR, the repertoire was profiled, and TCRdb retains in-frame clones only, with some absent. In the table there are under 200,000 clones, around 85% of which are singletons. The material sequenced was PBMCs. The origin of the receptors is a human donor in good health.

The genes are TRBV5-1 and TRBJ2-1; TRBD1 agrees at 7 bases. The CDR3 consists of 13 residues. Trimming cost V 0 bases and J 10 bases; bases outside gene matches: 4. Germline CDR1 SGHRS, CDR2 YFSETQ. The DNA for the CDR3 is TGCGCCAGCAGCTTGGGACAGGGTGGAGAGCAGTTCTTC. It is translated as CASSLGQGGEQFF.

This chain links TRBV5-1 with TRBJ2-1; TRBD2 matches 10 bases. The J segment lost 5 bases and the V segment lost 9 bases, leaving 5 bases of the junction unmatched. Germline loops: CDR1 SGHRS, CDR2 YFSETQ. The CDR3 contains 13 residues. CDR3 region: CANPLAGNNEQFF. The CDR3 coding sequence is TGCGCCAACCCACTAGCGGGGAACAATGAGCAGTTCTTC.

This rearrangement joins TRBV7-3 to TRBJ2-1; possible D gene TRBD1, 5 bases. This CDR3 region has 14 residues. Looked up from germline, CDR1 is SGHTA and CDR2 is FQGTGA. V lost 5 bases to trimming and J lost 5 bases, with 13 bases between them. The CDR3 DNA sequence: TGTGCCAGCAGCCCTCAGGGATCTAACAATGAGCAGTTCTTC. The encoded protein is CASSPQGSNNEQFF.

The chain couples TRBV7-3 to TRBJ2-7; the D gene is possibly TRBD2 (7 bases). Trimming cost V 3 bases and J 5 bases, with 11 bases left between them. This CDR3 is 13 amino acids long. Germline V lookup: CDR1 SGHTA, CDR2 FQGTGA. CDR3 nucleotides: TGTGCCAGCAGCTTTGCGGGGGCCCACGAGCAGTACTTC. This codes for CASSFAGAHEQYF. Filled out from reference TRBV7-3 and TRBJ2-7, the complete variable domain reads GAGVSQTPSNKVTEKGKYVELRCDPISGHTALYWYRQSLGQGPEFLIYFQGTGAADDSGLPNDRFFAVRPEGSVSTLKIQRTERGDSAVYLCASSFAGAHEQYFGPGTRLTVT.

The V gene is TRBV18, the J gene TRBJ1-4; D gene ambiguous. Germline V gives CDR1 KGHSH, CDR2 LQKENI. This CDR3 has 14 residues. V lost 8 bases and J lost 1, with 11 bases in between. CDR3 DNA sequence: TGTGCCAGCCAGGAGGGAGGAACTAATGAAAAACTGTTTTTT. It is translated as CASQEGGTNEKLFF. The full variable domain, its missing parts supplied by reference TRBV18 and TRBJ1-4, is NAGVMQNPRHLVRRRGQEARLRCSPMKGHSHVYWYRQLPEEGLKFMVYLQKENIIDESGMPKERFSAEFPKEGPSILRIQQVVRGDSAAYFCASQEGGTNEKLFFGSGTQLSVL.

CDR3 sequence (DNA): TGTGCCAGCAGCTTGGACGCGGGATCACCCCTCCACTTT. This gives the protein CASSLDAGSPLHF. V is TRBV5-4 and J is TRBJ1-6; D is uncertain. The CDR3 runs to 13 residues. Deletions cut 0 bases from V and 10 bases from J, with 8 bases between. The germline V gene encodes CDR1 SGHNT and CDR2 YYREEE (reference sequence).

V is TRBV5-1 and J is TRBJ1-5; perhaps TRBD1 as D (5 bases). V lost 0 bases, J lost 3 bases, and 7 bases lay in between. Germline CDR1 is SGHRS and CDR2 is YFSETQ. The CDR3 loop spans 14 amino acids. The CDR3 loop reads CASSLEGFNQPQHF. CDR3 sequence (DNA): TGCGCCAGCAGCTTGGAGGGGTTCAATCAGCCCCAGCATTTT.

The CDR3 nucleotides are TGTGCCAGCAGCTTCAGGGAGGCTAGCACTGAAGCTTTCTTT. Translation gives CASSFREASTEAFF. This chain joins TRBV5-6 and TRBJ1-1, with D maybe TRBD1 (5 bases). In germline, CDR1 is SGHDT, CDR2 YYEEEE. The CDR3 sequence is 14 residues long. V lost 2 bases and J 4 bases, leaving 12 bases between the germline ends.

The sample holds a few counts of this clone. The rearrangement joins TRBV11-2 to TRBJ2-7, with a tentative D call TRBD1 (6 bases). Trimming left V 11 bases short and J 0 bases short, with 8 bases between. Germline lookup yields CDR1 SGHAT and CDR2 FQNNGV. This CDR3 is built from 11 residues. CDR3 residues: CAEGVSYEQYF. CDR3 nucleotide sequence: TGTGCCGAGGGGGTCTCCTACGAGCAGTACTTC.

The chain recombines TRBV6-5 with TRBJ2-2; 7 nucleotides line up with TRBD1. Losses at the gene ends were 5 bases for V and 5 bases for J; bases not matched to a gene: 5. Germline-derived CDR1 and CDR2 are MNHEY and SVGAGI. The CDR3 loop spans 14 amino acids. CDR3 loop: CASSTDRETGELFF. The CDR3 DNA reads as TGTGCCAGCAGTACCGACAGGGAGACCGGGGAGCTGTTTTTT.

The chain uses TRBV5-1 and TRBJ1-2; TRBD1 is a possible D gene (5 bases). Germline CDR1 reads SGHRS; CDR2 reads YFSETQ. Trimming removed 4 bases from V and 2 bases from J, with 9 bases in between. This CDR3 contains 13 residues. The CDR3 loop reads CASSRGANYGYTF. In nucleotides, the CDR3 is TGCGCCAGCAGCCGCGGGGCCAACTATGGCTACACCTTC.

The CDR3 sequence: CAAGQWVGEQYF. The CDR3, as DNA: TGTGCCGCGGGACAGTGGGTTGGCGAGCAGTACTTC. The V and J genes are TRBV27 and TRBJ2-7, with D tentatively TRBD1 (7 bases). Trimming pared 11 bases from V and 6 bases from J, leaving 17 bases between. The CDR3 runs 12 residues. The germline V gene has CDR1 MNHEY and CDR2 SMNVEV (reference sequence).

This sequence joins TRBV7-9 and TRBJ1-6; 8 bases fit TRBD1. V dropped 2 bases and J dropped 6; count of bases not matched to a gene: 6. There are 16 residues in the CDR3. Germline-derived CDR1 and CDR2 are SEHNR and FQNEAQ (reference sequence). The CDR3 sequence: CASSLTGGTPNSPLHF. The CDR3 DNA follows: TGTGCCAGCAGCTTAACAGGGGGAACGCCTAATTCACCCCTCCACTTT. The full variable domain, its missing parts supplied by reference TRBV7-9 and TRBJ1-6, is DTGVSQNPRHKITKRGQNVTFRCDPISEHNRLYWYRQTLGQGPEFLTYFQNEAQLEKSRLLSDRFSAERPKGSFSTLEIQRTEQGDSAMYLCASSLTGGTPNSPLHFGNGTRLTVT.

The CDR3 spells CAWSTKTGSPHYEQYF. In nucleotides, the CDR3 is TGTGCCTGGAGTACAAAGACAGGGTCCCCCCACTACGAGCAGTACTTC. V is TRBV30 and J is TRBJ2-7; 7 nucleotides align to TRBD1. V dropped 2 bases and J dropped 3; count of bases not matched to a gene: 13. The CDR3 contains 16 residues. CDR1 is GTSNPN and CDR2 is SVGIG in the germline V gene (reference sequence). Based on the CDR3 plus reference TRBV30 and TRBJ2-7, the full variable domain is SQTIHQWPATLVQPVGSPLSLECTVEGTSNPNLYWYRQAAGRGLQLLFYSVGIGQISSEVPQNLSASRPQDRQFILSSKKLLLSDSGFYLCAWSTKTGSPHYEQYFGPGTRLTVT.

This chain's CDR3 is CSVTDGGTEQYF. The CDR3 DNA is TGCAGCGTAACGGATGGGGGGACCGAGCAGTACTTC. The rearrangement uses TRBV29-1 and TRBJ2-7, with a tentative D call TRBD2 (6 bases). The CDR3 sequence is 12 residues long. Trimming removed 6 bases at V and 6 bases at J, with 15 bases between. Germline V CDR1 and CDR2: SQVTM, ANQGSEA.

This clone was detected only a few times. V is TRBV10-3 and J is TRBJ1-6, with a weak D call TRBD1 (6 bases). The germline CDR1 and CDR2 sequences are ENHRY and SYGVKD. The CDR3 extends over 14 amino acids. The V gene lost 8 bases and the J gene lost 9 bases, with 17 bases spanning the gap. The CDR3 here is CAIGRDRGGSPLHF. The DNA for the CDR3 is TGTGCCATCGGGAGGGATCGAGGGGGTTCACCCCTCCACTTT.

As concerns this clone: The same CDR3 can be traced to other DNA sequences in this sample. The chain joins TRBV18 to TRBJ1-4; 8 bases align to TRBD1. The CDR3 runs 15 residues. Germline values: CDR1 KGHSH, CDR2 LQKENI. Trimming cost V 2 bases and J 3 bases; bases outside gene matches: 2. The CDR3 reads CASSPGQGANEKLFF. The CDR3 coding sequence is TGTGCCAGCTCACCAGGACAGGGAGCTAATGAAAAACTGTTTTTT.

This sequence joins TRBV19 and TRBJ1-6, with D unresolved. CDR1 and CDR2 from the germline V gene are LNHDA and SQIVND (reference sequence). The ends were cut back, 2 bases at V and 1 base at J, with 12 bases in the middle. The length of the CDR3 is 17 residues. The CDR3 coding sequence is TGTGCCAGTAGTATACTCGGTTCCCCTTCCTATAATTCACCCCTCCACTTT. Its protein product is CASSILGSPSYNSPLHF.

This clone appeared once. V is TRBV9 and J is TRBJ2-1, with 10 bases aligning to TRBD2. The germline V gene has CDR1 SGDLS and CDR2 YYNGEE. CDR3 length equals 16 residues. V was clipped by 0 bases and J by 8 bases; unmatched bases: 8. CDR3 protein: CASSVDPSGGGDEQFF. The CDR3 DNA is TGTGCCAGCAGCGTAGACCCTAGCGGGGGAGGCGATGAGCAGTTCTTC.

This rearrangement joins TRBV9 to TRBJ1-3; D is uncertain. CDR1 and CDR2 (germline): SGDLS, YYNGEE. The CDR3 has 16 residues. V was clipped by 0 bases and J by 2 bases, with 12 bases between them. CDR3 DNA: TGTGCCAGCAGCGTAGGACACGGAGGGACTGGAAACACCATATATTTT. Protein product: CASSVGHGGTGNTIYF.

The J gene is TRBJ2-1, the V gene TRBV5-1, with 7 bases matching TRBD2. V was pared by 0 bases and J by 15 bases, with 6 bases of the junction left unmatched. Germline V lookup: CDR1 SGHRS, CDR2 YFSETQ. The CDR3 extends over 12 amino acids. The CDR3 here is CASSLEGLSVFF. CDR3 bases: TGCGCCAGCAGCTTGGAGGGACTATCAGTGTTCTTC.

The chain uses TRBV4-1 and TRBJ2-5; perhaps TRBD1 as D (6 bases). V lost 0 bases and J 0 bases, leaving 14 bases between the germline ends. The CDR3 is made up of 17 amino acids. The germline CDR1 and CDR2 sequences are MGHRA and YSYEKL. The CDR3 loop is CASSQEVPGTHQETQYF. CDR3 DNA: TGCGCCAGCAGCCAAGAGGTCCCAGGGACACACCAAGAGACCCAGTACTTC.

This clone occurred once. Other DNA sequences in the sample encode the same CDR3. The gene calls are TRBV9 and TRBJ2-7; tentative D call: TRBD1 (5 bases). The CDR3 loop spans 11 amino acids. Deletions cut 3 bases from V and 4 bases from J, with 5 bases between. Looked up from germline, CDR1 is SGDLS and CDR2 is YYNGEE. The CDR3: CASSAGYEQYF. The CDR3 coding sequence is TGTGCCAGCAGCGCAGGGTACGAGCAGTACTTC.

The rearrangement links TRBV4-3 to TRBJ1-1; D gene unclear. CDR3 size: 14 residues. Germline V gene lookup returns CDR1 LGHNA and CDR2 YSLEER. V lost 0 bases, J lost 7 bases, and 12 bases lay in between. CDR3 nucleotide sequence: TGCGCCAGCAGCCAAGATGGTAGAGGGCGTGAAGCTTTCTTT. This gives the protein CASSQDGRGREAFF.